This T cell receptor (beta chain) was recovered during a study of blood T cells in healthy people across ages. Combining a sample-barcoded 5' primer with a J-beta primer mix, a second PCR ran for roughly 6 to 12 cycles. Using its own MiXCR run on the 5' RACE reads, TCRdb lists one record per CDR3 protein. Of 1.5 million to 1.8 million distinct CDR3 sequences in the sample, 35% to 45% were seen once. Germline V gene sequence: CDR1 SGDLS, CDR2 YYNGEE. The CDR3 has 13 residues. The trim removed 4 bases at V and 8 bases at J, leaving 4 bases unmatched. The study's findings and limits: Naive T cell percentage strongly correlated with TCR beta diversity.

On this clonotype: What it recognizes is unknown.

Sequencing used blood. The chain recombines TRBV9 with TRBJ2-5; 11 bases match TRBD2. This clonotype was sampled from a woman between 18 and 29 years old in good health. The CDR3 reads CASSPTSGATQYF. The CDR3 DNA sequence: TGTGCCAGCAGCCCGACTAGCGGGGCTACCCAGTACTTC. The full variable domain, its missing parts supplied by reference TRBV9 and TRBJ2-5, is DSGVTQTPKHLITATGQRVTLRCSPRSGDLSVYWYQQSLDQGLQFLIQYYNGEERAKGNILERFSAQQFPDLHSELNLSSLELGDSALYFCASSPTSGATQYFGPGTRLLVL.